A selection of T cell receptor beta chains follows, all from one sample in a study of OX40 agonist ivuxolimab in advanced cancers. Method: immunoSEQ multiplex PCR; TCRdb's copy keeps in-frame clones and lacks some. The sample carries 50,000 to 75,000 clones, less than 95% recorded once. Sequenced here: CD4+ or CD8+ T cells sorted from blood, sampled in a trial of the OX40 agonist ivuxolimab. These receptors all come from an adult with an advanced solid tumor such as melanoma, head and neck, liver or kidney cancer. CDR3s include the opening cysteine and the closing phenylalanine or tryptophan. The D gene is left open where the match is weak. Clone sizes are given selectively: once, few, many, or a class where the clone is expanded.

12	TRBV28	.	TRBJ1-2	.	CASGYRLGGYTF	TGTGCCAGCGGGTACCGTCTTGGAGGCTACACCTTC
15	TRBV4-1	.	TRBJ2-7	.	CASSQGTGRFYEQYF	TGCGCCAGCAGCCAAGGGACGGGGCGGTTCTACGAGCAGTACTTC
13	TRBV7-2	.	TRBJ2-1	TRBD2	CASRVAGGNEQFF	TGTGCCAGCAGGGTAGCGGGAGGAAATGAGCAGTTCTTC
14	TRBV11-2	.	TRBJ1-1	.	CASSLMGVNTEAFF	TGTGCCAGCAGCTTAATGGGGGTGAACACTGAAGCTTTCTTT
14	TRBV5-5	.	TRBJ1-3	.	CASNVRSSGNTIYF	TGTGCCAGCAACGTACGAAGCTCTGGAAACACCATATATTTT
13	TRBV28	.	TRBJ2-7	TRBD1	CASRAGGGYEQYF	TGTGCCAGCAGGGCAGGGGGCGGGTACGAGCAGTACTTC
16	TRBV28	.	TRBJ1-3	TRBD1	CASSSQGGYSGNTIYF	TGTGCCAGCAGTTCCCAGGGGGGATACTCTGGAAACACCATATATTTT
15	TRBV6-6	few	TRBJ2-2	TRBD1	CASREPQGANGELFF	TGTGCCAGCAGAGAACCACAGGGGGCAAACGGGGAGCTGTTTTTT
14	TRBV7-9	.	TRBJ1-6	.	CASSSNTYNSPLHF	TGTGCCAGCAGCTCAAACACCTATAATTCACCCCTCCACTTT
14	TRBV28	.	TRBJ1-2	TRBD1	CASRPTGAITVYTF	TGTGCCAGCAGACCGACAGGGGCCATAACGGTCTACACCTTC
12	TRBV7-9	few	TRBJ1-1	.	CASSLVIPEAFF	TGTGCCAGCAGCTTAGTAATTCCTGAAGCTTTCTTT
15	TRBV7-9	.	TRBJ1-4	.	CASSLVLGENEKLFF	TGTGCCAGCAGCTTAGTGCTGGGTGAAAATGAAAAACTGTTTTTT
14	TRBV30	.	TRBJ2-3	TRBD1	CAWNTGQVRDTQYF	TGTGCCTGGAACACGGGACAGGTCAGAGATACGCAGTATTTT
16	TRBV10-2	.	TRBJ2-1	TRBD2	CASSVLAGPGYNEQFF	TGCGCCAGCAGTGTACTAGCGGGCCCTGGTTACAATGAGCAGTTCTTC
15	TRBV6-1	.	TRBJ2-7	.	CASSSPRGRAYEQYF	TGTGCCAGCAGTAGTCCAAGGGGCCGGGCCTACGAGCAGTACTTC
13	TRBV7-8	.	TRBJ2-7	.	CASSLFGGSEQYF	TGTGCCAGCAGCTTATTTGGGGGCAGCGAGCAGTACTTC
11	TRBV5-1	.	TRBJ2-5	.	CASRGRETQYF	TGCGCCAGCAGGGGCCGAGAGACCCAGTACTTC
15	TRBV2	.	TRBJ2-2	TRBD1	CASSGPVDRARELFF	TGTGCCAGCAGTGGCCCCGTGGACAGGGCCCGGGAGCTGTTTTTT
16	TRBV29-1	.	TRBJ2-7	TRBD2	CSARGLREGRLSEQYF	TGCAGCGCCCGTGGTCTTCGGGAGGGCCGCTTAAGCGAGCAGTACTTC
15	TRBV5-4	.	TRBJ2-3	TRBD1	CASSPGVQGRHTQYF	TGTGCCAGCAGCCCTGGTGTACAGGGGCGTCATACGCAGTATTTT
14	TRBV19	.	TRBJ1-2	.	CASRPTRGSYGYTF	TGTGCCAGTAGGCCTACAAGGGGGTCCTATGGCTACACCTTC
16	TRBV4-2	.	TRBJ2-1	.	CASSQNSQGSYNEQFF	TGTGCCAGCAGCCAAAATTCGCAGGGGTCCTACAATGAGCAGTTCTTC
15	TRBV7-9	.	TRBJ2-5	.	CASSLGSFRQETQYF	TGTGCCAGCAGCTTAGGGAGCTTTCGACAAGAGACCCAGTACTTC
13	TRBV18	.	TRBJ1-5	TRBD1	CASSTGGNQPQHF	TGTGCCAGTTCGACAGGGGGCAACCAGCCCCAGCATTTT
16	TRBV5-1	once	TRBJ2-1	TRBD2	CASSLAISGREGEQFF	TGCGCCAGCAGCTTGGCCATTAGCGGGAGAGAGGGTGAGCAGTTCTTC
12	TRBV5-5	once	TRBJ2-1	.	CASSLGSPEQFF	TGTGCCAGCAGCTTGGGTAGTCCTGAGCAGTTCTTC
18	TRBV5-3	.	TRBJ2-6	.	CARSSDRRGTSGANVLTF	TGTGCCAGAAGCTCAGACAGACGGGGTACTTCTGGGGCCAACGTCCTGACTTTC
15	TRBV5-6	.	TRBJ1-5	.	CASSRGQSSNQPQHF	TGTGCCAGCAGCCGCGGACAGAGTAGCAATCAGCCCCAGCATTTT